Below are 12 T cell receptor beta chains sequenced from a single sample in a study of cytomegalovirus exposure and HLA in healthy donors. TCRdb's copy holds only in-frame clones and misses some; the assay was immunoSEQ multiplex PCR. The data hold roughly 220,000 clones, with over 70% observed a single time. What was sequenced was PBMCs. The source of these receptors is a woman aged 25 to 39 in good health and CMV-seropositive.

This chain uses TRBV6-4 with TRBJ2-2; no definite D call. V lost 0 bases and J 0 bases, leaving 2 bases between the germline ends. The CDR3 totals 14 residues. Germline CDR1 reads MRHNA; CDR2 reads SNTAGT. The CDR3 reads CASSDSANTGELFF. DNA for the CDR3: TGTGCCAGCAGTGACTCTGCGAACACCGGGGAGCTGTTTTTT.

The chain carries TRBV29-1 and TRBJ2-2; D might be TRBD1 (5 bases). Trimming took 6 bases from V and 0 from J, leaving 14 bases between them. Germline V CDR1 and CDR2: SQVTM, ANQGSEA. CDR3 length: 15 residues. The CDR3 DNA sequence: TGCAGCGTACGAAAAGGGGCCACGAACACCGGGGAGCTGTTTTTT. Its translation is CSVRKGATNTGELFF.

The CDR3 DNA follows: TGCAGCCTTACGACAGGGGACCAAGAGACCCAGTACTTC. This codes for CSLTTGDQETQYF. The chain is built from TRBV29-1 and TRBJ2-5, with TRBD1 identical over 8 bases. Germline V lookup: CDR1 SQVTM, CDR2 ANQGSEA. V trimming: 8 bases; J trimming: 0 bases; junction bases outside the gene matches: 5. CDR3 length: 13 residues.

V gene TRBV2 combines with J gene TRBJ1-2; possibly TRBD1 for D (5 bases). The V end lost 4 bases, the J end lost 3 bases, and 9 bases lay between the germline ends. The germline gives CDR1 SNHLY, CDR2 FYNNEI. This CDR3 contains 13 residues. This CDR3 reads CASSGGGYYGYTF. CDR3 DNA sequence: TGTGCCAGCAGTGGCGGGGGATACTATGGCTACACCTTC.

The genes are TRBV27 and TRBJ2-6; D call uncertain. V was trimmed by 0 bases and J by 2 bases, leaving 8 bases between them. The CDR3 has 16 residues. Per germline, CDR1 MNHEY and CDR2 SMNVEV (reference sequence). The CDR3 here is CASSLSSGAGANVLTF. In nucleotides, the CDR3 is TGTGCCAGCAGTTTATCGTCGGGCGCTGGGGCCAACGTCCTGACTTTC.

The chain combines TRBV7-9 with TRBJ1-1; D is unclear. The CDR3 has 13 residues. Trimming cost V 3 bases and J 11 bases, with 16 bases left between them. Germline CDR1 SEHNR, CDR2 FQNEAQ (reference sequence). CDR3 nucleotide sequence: TGTGCCAGCAGCTTTGCCCGAGCGACTCGGGCTTTCTTT. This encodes CASSFARATRAFF.

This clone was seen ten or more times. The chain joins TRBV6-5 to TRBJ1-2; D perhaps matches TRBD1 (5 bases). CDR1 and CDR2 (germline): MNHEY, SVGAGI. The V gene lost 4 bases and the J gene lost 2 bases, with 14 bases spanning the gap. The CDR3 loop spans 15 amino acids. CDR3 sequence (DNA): TGTGCCAGCAGTTGGGGGTGGGACTCCAACTATGGCTACACCTTC. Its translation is CASSWGWDSNYGYTF.

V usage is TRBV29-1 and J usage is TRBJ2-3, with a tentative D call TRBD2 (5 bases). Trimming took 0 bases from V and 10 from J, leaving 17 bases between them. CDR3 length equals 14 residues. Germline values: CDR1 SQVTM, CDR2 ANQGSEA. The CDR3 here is CSVEDPEARSAQYF. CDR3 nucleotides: TGCAGCGTTGAAGATCCGGAGGCTAGAAGTGCGCAGTATTTT.

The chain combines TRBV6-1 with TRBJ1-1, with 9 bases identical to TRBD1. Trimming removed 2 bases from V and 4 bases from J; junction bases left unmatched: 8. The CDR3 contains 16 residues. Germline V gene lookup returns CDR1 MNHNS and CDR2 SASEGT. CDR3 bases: TGTGCCAGCAGTGAAATCGGACAGGGGCTGGGCACTGAAGCTTTCTTT. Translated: CASSEIGQGLGTEAFF.

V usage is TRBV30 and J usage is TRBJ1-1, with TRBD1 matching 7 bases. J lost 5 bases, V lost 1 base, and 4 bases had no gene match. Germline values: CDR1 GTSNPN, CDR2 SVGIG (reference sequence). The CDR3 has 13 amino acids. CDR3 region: CAWSGQGTTEAFF. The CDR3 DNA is TGTGCCTGGAGTGGACAGGGAACAACTGAAGCTTTCTTT.

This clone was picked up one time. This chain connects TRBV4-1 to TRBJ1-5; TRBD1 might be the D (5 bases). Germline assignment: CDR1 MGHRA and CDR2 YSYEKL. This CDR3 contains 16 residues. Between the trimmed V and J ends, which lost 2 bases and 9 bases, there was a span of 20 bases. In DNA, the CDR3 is TGCGCCAGCAGCCAATTTACAGGTTTATTAGTATGGCCCCAGCATTTT. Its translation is CASSQFTGLLVWPQHF.

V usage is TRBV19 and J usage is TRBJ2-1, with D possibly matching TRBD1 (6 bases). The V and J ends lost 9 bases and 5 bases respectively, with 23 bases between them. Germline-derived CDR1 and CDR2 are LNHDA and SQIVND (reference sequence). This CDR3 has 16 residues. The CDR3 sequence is CASSKGGQGIDNEQFF. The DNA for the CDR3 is TGTGCCAGCTCAAAAGGTGGGCAGGGGATCGACAATGAGCAGTTCTTC.